Presented here are 3 T cell receptor beta chains from one specimen sequenced in a study of blood T cell repertoires in COVID-19. Assay used: immunoSEQ multiplex PCR; TCRdb lists only in-frame clones, some missing. The top ten clones hold 14% of a sample with more than 150,000 clones, around 82% of them seen once. Sequencing was performed on peripheral blood. The receptor set was obtained from a man aged 18 to 30 with active or convalescent COVID-19.

V is TRBV2 and J is TRBJ2-2; tentative D call: TRBD1 (6 bases). Trimming took 10 bases from V and 3 from J, leaving 9 bases between them. The germline V gene has CDR1 SNHLY and CDR2 FYNNEI. The CDR3 is 12 amino acids. The CDR3 sequence: CATKGDTGELFF. DNA for the CDR3: TGTGCCACCAAGGGGGACACCGGGGAGCTGTTTTTT.

This clone was seen a handful of times. For the CDR3, the DNA is TGTGCCAGCTCACCACCGGCGGGTATATCCTACAATGAGCAGTTCTTC. As protein: CASSPPAGISYNEQFF. The V gene is TRBV18, the J gene TRBJ2-1; D may be TRBD2 (5 bases). The germline V and J ends were trimmed by 0 bases and 1 base, with 10 bases remaining between them. CDR3 length: 16 amino acids. Germline V lookup: CDR1 KGHSH, CDR2 LQKENI.

CDR3 region: CASLNPDRVGNTIYF. CDR3 sequence (DNA): TGTGCCAGCCTCAACCCGGACAGGGTTGGAAACACCATATATTTT. The chain joins TRBV19 to TRBJ1-3; 8 bases align to TRBD1. CDR3 size: 15 residues. The V gene end was trimmed by 9 bases and the J gene end by 3 bases; junction bases not matched to a gene: 10. Germline V gene lookup returns CDR1 LNHDA and CDR2 SQIVND (reference sequence).